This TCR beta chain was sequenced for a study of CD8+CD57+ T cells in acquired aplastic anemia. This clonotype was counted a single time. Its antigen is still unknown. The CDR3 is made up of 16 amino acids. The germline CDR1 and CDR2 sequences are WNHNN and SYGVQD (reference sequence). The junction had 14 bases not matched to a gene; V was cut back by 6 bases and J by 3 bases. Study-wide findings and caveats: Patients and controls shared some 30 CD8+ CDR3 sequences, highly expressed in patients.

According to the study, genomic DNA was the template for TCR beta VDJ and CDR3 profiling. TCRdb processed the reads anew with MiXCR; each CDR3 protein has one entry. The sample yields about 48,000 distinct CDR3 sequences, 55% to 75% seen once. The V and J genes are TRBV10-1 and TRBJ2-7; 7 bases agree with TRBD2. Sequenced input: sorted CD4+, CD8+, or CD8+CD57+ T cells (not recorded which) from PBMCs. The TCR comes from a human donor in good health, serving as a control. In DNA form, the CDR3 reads TGCGCCAGCAGCAGATCGGGAGCGGGGTATGGCTACGAGCAGTACTTC. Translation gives CASSRSGAGYGYEQYF.